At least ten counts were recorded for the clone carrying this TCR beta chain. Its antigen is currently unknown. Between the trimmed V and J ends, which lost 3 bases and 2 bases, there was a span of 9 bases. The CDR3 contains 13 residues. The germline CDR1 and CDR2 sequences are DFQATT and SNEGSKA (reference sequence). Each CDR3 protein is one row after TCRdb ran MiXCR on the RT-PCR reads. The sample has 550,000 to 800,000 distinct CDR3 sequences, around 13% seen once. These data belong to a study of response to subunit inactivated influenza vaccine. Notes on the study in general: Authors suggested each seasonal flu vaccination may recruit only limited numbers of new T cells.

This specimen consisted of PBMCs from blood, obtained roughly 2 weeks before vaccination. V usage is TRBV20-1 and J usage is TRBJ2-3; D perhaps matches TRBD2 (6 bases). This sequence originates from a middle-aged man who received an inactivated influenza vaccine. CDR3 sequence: CSASRDFTDTQYF. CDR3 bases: TGCAGTGCTAGTCGGGACTTCACAGATACGCAGTATTTT.